One and the same sample provided the 6 T cell receptor beta chains below, sequenced in a study of cytotoxic CD8 clonotypes in ibrutinib-treated CLL. Repertoires were generated with immunoSEQ multiplex PCR, while TCRdb's copy carries only in-frame clones and drops some. The repertoire has fewer than 400,000 clones, roughly 70% of them found once; the top ten carry around 6.3%. The input for sequencing was PBMCs, taken after 36 months of ibrutinib treatment. These receptors all come from a human donor with chronic lymphocytic leukemia.

The chain joins TRBV5-5 to TRBJ2-7; D gene unclear. V lost 5 bases and J lost 0, with 6 bases in between. The CDR3 totals 12 residues. Germline V CDR1 and CDR2: SGHKS, YYEKEE (reference sequence). DNA for the CDR3: TGTGCCAGCAGTCTGGTCTCCTACGAGCAGTACTTC. Translation: CASSLVSYEQYF.

CDR3 region: CASSIGGVTYNEQFF. The DNA for the CDR3 is TGTGCCAGTAGTATTGGGGGAGTGACCTACAATGAGCAGTTCTTC. This chain joins TRBV19 and TRBJ2-1; D assignment may be TRBD1 or TRBD2 (5 bases each). This CDR3 region has 15 residues. Germline CDR1 reads LNHDA; CDR2 reads SQIVND (reference sequence). V was clipped by 3 bases and J by 2 bases, with 11 bases between them.

This clone appeared once. The V call is TRBV9, the J call TRBJ2-5, with 7 bases aligning to TRBD1. The CDR3 totals 14 residues. V trimming: 1 base; J trimming: 4 bases; junction bases outside the gene matches: 4. Germline lookup yields CDR1 SGDLS and CDR2 YYNGEE. CDR3 nucleotides: TGTGCCAGCAGCGTATTAGGGGGCGGAGAGACCCAGTACTTC. This encodes CASSVLGGGETQYF.

The V and J genes are TRBV10-3 and TRBJ1-1, with D perhaps matching TRBD1 (6 bases). The CDR3 has 14 residues. V dropped 3 bases and J dropped 2 bases, with 10 bases sitting between them. CDR1 ENHRY and CDR2 SYGVKD come from the germline V gene. The CDR3 sequence is CAISDPDSNTEAFF. The CDR3 DNA is TGTGCCATCAGTGACCCGGACAGTAACACTGAAGCTTTCTTT.

The V call is TRBV5-1, the J call TRBJ2-5; either TRBD1 or TRBD2 may fit D (5 bases each). V was cut by 7 bases and J by 2 bases, with 12 bases left in between. This CDR3 region has 13 residues. Germline values: CDR1 SGHRS, CDR2 YFSETQ. The DNA for the CDR3 is TGCGCCAGCCTCCCGGGACCACAAGAGACCCAGTACTTC. It codes for CASLPGPQETQYF.

The genes are TRBV11-2 and TRBJ2-1; D possibly corresponds to TRBD2 (6 bases). There are 16 residues in the CDR3. CDR1 and CDR2 (germline): SGHAT, FQNNGV. Trimming shortened V by 5 bases and J by 8 bases, and 22 bases separated the two germline ends. The CDR3 nucleotides read TGTGCCAGCAGCCTAGGGCGGGGACTCGGGGTGGATGAGCAGTTCTTC. Translation: CASSLGRGLGVDEQFF.